Sequencing of this TCR beta chain was carried out in a study of blood T cell repertoires in COVID-19. Looking at the study overall: Samples representing acute and convalescent COVID-19 were sourced from the United States, Italy and Spain. PBMCs, B-cell-depleted T cells, or T cells were the source of the cDNA or gDNA that made up the material.

Original methodology: Amplification from reference gene primers served as the basis for estimated nucleated cell counts. TCRdb keeps only in-frame clones here, not all; method: immunoSEQ multiplex PCR. Clone size and V and J calls were adopted from that table, with D and trimming inferred from the DNA. The sample records approximately 15,000 clones, 85% to 90% being singletons. The V end lost 0 bases, the J end lost 4 bases, and 12 bases lay between the germline ends. This CDR3 is built from 15 residues. Per germline, CDR1 SGHRS and CDR2 YFSETQ. The chain recombines TRBV5-1 with TRBJ2-3; tentative D call: TRBD1 (5 bases). This clonotype was obtained from a man aged 55 to 70 with acute or convalescent COVID-19. The sequencing input was peripheral blood. CDR3 residues: CASSLGNQGPDTQYF. The DNA of the CDR3 is TGCGCCAGCAGCTTGGGGAATCAGGGCCCAGATACGCAGTATTTT.